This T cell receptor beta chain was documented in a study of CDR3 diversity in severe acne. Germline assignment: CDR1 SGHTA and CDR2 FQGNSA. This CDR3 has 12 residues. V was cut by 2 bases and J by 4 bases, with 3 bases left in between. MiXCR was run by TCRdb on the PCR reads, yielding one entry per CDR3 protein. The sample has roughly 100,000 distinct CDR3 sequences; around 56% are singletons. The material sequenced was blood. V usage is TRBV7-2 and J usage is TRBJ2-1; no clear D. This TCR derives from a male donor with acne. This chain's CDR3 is CASSLQYNEQFF. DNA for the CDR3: TGTGCCAGCAGCTTACAGTACAATGAGCAGTTCTTC.